These T cell receptor beta chains were read from a single sample in a study of blood T cell repertoires in COVID-19. Generated by immunoSEQ multiplex PCR, the TCRdb table keeps only in-frame clones and is missing some. The sample shows tens of thousands of clones, about 86% of them seen only once. The specimen was peripheral blood. These receptor sequences come from an elderly man with COVID-19, enrolled during active disease. CDR3s include the opening cysteine and the closing phenylalanine or tryptophan. Each record gives: CDR3 DNA, CDR3 protein, D gene, clone size, J gene, V gene. A D gene is named only where the DNA matches it firmly. Not every row has a clone size; where given, it reads once, few, many or a size class.

CDR3nt: TGTGCCAGCAGTGAAGAGATAGGGGTGACCCAGTACTTC
CDR3aa: CASSEEIGVTQYF
d_gene: .
abundance: .
j_gene: TRBJ2-5
v_gene: TRBV6-1

CDR3nt: TGTGCCAGCAGCCCTCCCCAGGGAATCGTAGCCAAAAACATTCAGTACTTC
CDR3aa: CASSPPQGIVAKNIQYF
d_gene: .
abundance: .
j_gene: TRBJ2-4
v_gene: TRBV7-2

CDR3nt: TGTGCCAGCAGTCTGACTAGCGCCTTCACAGATACGCAGTATTTT
CDR3aa: CASSLTSAFTDTQYF
d_gene: TRBD2
abundance: once
j_gene: TRBJ2-3
v_gene: TRBV3-1/TRBV3-2

CDR3nt: TGTGCCAGCAGCTTGGCAGGGGTTAACTATGGCTACACCTTC
CDR3aa: CASSLAGVNYGYTF
d_gene: .
abundance: few
j_gene: TRBJ1-2
v_gene: TRBV5-4

CDR3nt: TGTGCCAGCAGTACCGGGGGGCCTCGGGATGAGCAGTTCTTC
CDR3aa: CASSTGGPRDEQFF
d_gene: .
abundance: .
j_gene: TRBJ2-1
v_gene: TRBV11-3

CDR3nt: TGTGCCAGCAGCCAAGGTGTCATGGGGGGATTGTATGGCTACACCTTC
CDR3aa: CASSQGVMGGLYGYTF
d_gene: .
abundance: .
j_gene: TRBJ1-2
v_gene: TRBV3-1/TRBV3-2

CDR3nt: TGTGCCAGCAGTGTGCTAGGACAGGATGGGTCACCCCTCCACTTT
CDR3aa: CASSVLGQDGSPLHF
d_gene: TRBD1
abundance: .
j_gene: TRBJ1-6
v_gene: TRBV25-1

CDR3nt: TGTGCCAGTAAGCAACAGGGGGCTTTTGACTATGGCTACACCTTC
CDR3aa: CASKQQGAFDYGYTF
d_gene: TRBD1
abundance: .
j_gene: TRBJ1-2
v_gene: TRBV19

CDR3nt: TGCGCCAGCAGCCTCATAACAGGATCCGGGGAGCTGTTTTTT
CDR3aa: CASSLITGSGELFF
d_gene: .
abundance: .
j_gene: TRBJ2-2
v_gene: TRBV10-1

CDR3nt: TGTGCCACCCCAGACAGGGGGCCCTACAATGAGCAGTTCTTC
CDR3aa: CATPDRGPYNEQFF
d_gene: TRBD1
abundance: .
j_gene: TRBJ2-1
v_gene: TRBV24-1

CDR3nt: TGTGCCAGCAGCTTCGGGACAGGTTTGGATACGCAGTATTTT
CDR3aa: CASSFGTGLDTQYF
d_gene: TRBD1
abundance: once
j_gene: TRBJ2-3
v_gene: TRBV13

CDR3nt: TGTGCCAGCAGTCTTGAGGGGGGGAGCTCCTACAATGAGCAGTTCTTC
CDR3aa: CASSLEGGSSYNEQFF
d_gene: .
abundance: once
j_gene: TRBJ2-1
v_gene: TRBV9

CDR3nt: TGTGCCAGCAGTTACTCGAGGGTTGGGACTGAAGCTTTCTTT
CDR3aa: CASSYSRVGTEAFF
d_gene: .
abundance: .
j_gene: TRBJ1-1
v_gene: TRBV6-5

CDR3nt: TGTGCCAGTAGTATTGGCGGTGGTAATTCACCCCTCCACTTT
CDR3aa: CASSIGGGNSPLHF
d_gene: .
abundance: .
j_gene: TRBJ1-6
v_gene: TRBV19

CDR3nt: TGTGCCAGCAGCCAGAGGACAGGGAATGAAAAACTGTTTTTT
CDR3aa: CASSQRTGNEKLFF
d_gene: TRBD1
abundance: .
j_gene: TRBJ1-4
v_gene: TRBV3-1/TRBV3-2

CDR3nt: TGTGCCAGCTCACCTATGGGACAGGGGGAGACTGAAGCTTTCTTT
CDR3aa: CASSPMGQGETEAFF
d_gene: TRBD1
abundance: .
j_gene: TRBJ1-1
v_gene: TRBV18

CDR3nt: TGCGCCAGCAGCCAAGATCCGAGGAGGCCAGAGAACACCGGGGAGCTGTTTTTT
CDR3aa: CASSQDPRRPENTGELFF
d_gene: .
abundance: .
j_gene: TRBJ2-2
v_gene: TRBV4-3

CDR3nt: TGCGCCAGCAGCCTCACGGGGGGGACCTCTGGGGCCAACGTCCTGACTTTC
CDR3aa: CASSLTGGTSGANVLTF
d_gene: TRBD2
abundance: .
j_gene: TRBJ2-6
v_gene: TRBV4-1

CDR3nt: TGTGCCAGCCGAGGTACCAGCTCCTATAATTCACCCCTCCACTTT
CDR3aa: CASRGTSSYNSPLHF
d_gene: .
abundance: .
j_gene: TRBJ1-6
v_gene: TRBV6-5

CDR3nt: TGTGCCAGCAGCTTAGTTACGACTAGCGGGGGCAATGAGCAGTTCTTC
CDR3aa: CASSLVTTSGGNEQFF
d_gene: TRBD2
abundance: .
j_gene: TRBJ2-1
v_gene: TRBV7-8

CDR3nt: TGTGCCAGCAGCGTGACAGGGGGCCCCACAGATACGCAGTATTTT
CDR3aa: CASSVTGGPTDTQYF
d_gene: TRBD1
abundance: .
j_gene: TRBJ2-3
v_gene: TRBV5-8

CDR3nt: TGTGCCAGCAGCCGGACAGGGTCCGAGACCCAGTACTTC
CDR3aa: CASSRTGSETQYF
d_gene: TRBD1
abundance: .
j_gene: TRBJ2-5
v_gene: TRBV9

CDR3nt: TGTGCCAGCTCACCCCCGGCCGGAGATGAAAAACTGTTTTTT
CDR3aa: CASSPPAGDEKLFF
d_gene: .
abundance: .
j_gene: TRBJ1-4
v_gene: TRBV18

CDR3nt: TGCGCCAGCAGCTTAGATAATCTATCACCCCTCCACTTT
CDR3aa: CASSLDNLSPLHF
d_gene: .
abundance: .
j_gene: TRBJ1-6
v_gene: TRBV5-1

CDR3nt: TGCAGTGCTAGTGACCCGACAGGGACCCAAGCTTTCTTT
CDR3aa: CSASDPTGTQAFF
d_gene: TRBD1
abundance: .
j_gene: TRBJ1-1
v_gene: TRBV20-1

CDR3nt: TGTGCCAGCAGCTCTCGGGGGGCGCTGGGCTACACCTTC
CDR3aa: CASSSRGALGYTF
d_gene: .
abundance: .
j_gene: TRBJ1-2
v_gene: TRBV7-2

CDR3nt: TGTGCCAGCAGCACAAACGTCATGAACACTGAAGCTTTCTTT
CDR3aa: CASSTNVMNTEAFF
d_gene: .
abundance: .
j_gene: TRBJ1-1
v_gene: TRBV5-5

CDR3nt: TGCGCCAGCAGTGCCGGACAGGGGCGGACCGGGGAGCTGTTTTTT
CDR3aa: CASSAGQGRTGELFF
d_gene: TRBD1
abundance: .
j_gene: TRBJ2-2
v_gene: TRBV5-1

CDR3nt: TGTGCCAGCAGCGTAGTGGGGGGGAACACCGGGGAGCTGTTTTTT
CDR3aa: CASSVVGGNTGELFF
d_gene: .
abundance: few
j_gene: TRBJ2-2
v_gene: TRBV9

CDR3nt: TGTGCCAGCAGTATCCAACGACTTGGGACCCAGTACTTC
CDR3aa: CASSIQRLGTQYF
d_gene: .
abundance: once
j_gene: TRBJ2-5
v_gene: TRBV6-2/TRBV6-3

CDR3nt: TGTGCCAGTATGCGCCAAGGGGAATACACTGAAGCTTTCTTT
CDR3aa: CASMRQGEYTEAFF
d_gene: .
abundance: .
j_gene: TRBJ1-1
v_gene: TRBV19

CDR3nt: TGTGCCAGCAGTTTACTAGGCAGGGGATCGAACACTGAAGCTTTCTTT
CDR3aa: CASSLLGRGSNTEAFF
d_gene: .
abundance: .
j_gene: TRBJ1-1
v_gene: TRBV28

CDR3nt: TGCGCCAGCAGCCAAGTTGGCGGGAATGTCTACAATGAGCAGTTCTTC
CDR3aa: CASSQVGGNVYNEQFF
d_gene: .
abundance: .
j_gene: TRBJ2-1
v_gene: TRBV4-3

CDR3nt: TGTGCCAGCTCACCACCGTCGAGTTATACGCAGTATTTT
CDR3aa: CASSPPSSYTQYF
d_gene: .
abundance: once
j_gene: TRBJ2-3
v_gene: TRBV18

CDR3nt: TGCGCCAGCAGCTTGCTAGGTCAGTTACCCTACAATGAGCAGTTCTTC
CDR3aa: CASSLLGQLPYNEQFF
d_gene: .
abundance: few
j_gene: TRBJ2-1
v_gene: TRBV5-1

CDR3nt: TGTGCCAGCAGCTTAGGAGCAGGGATGAATGGCTACACCTTC
CDR3aa: CASSLGAGMNGYTF
d_gene: .
abundance: .
j_gene: TRBJ1-2
v_gene: TRBV7-2

CDR3nt: TGTGCCAGCAGTGAAGGACCACGGACAGGGGGTGGCTACACCTTC
CDR3aa: CASSEGPRTGGGYTF
d_gene: TRBD1
abundance: once
j_gene: TRBJ1-2
v_gene: TRBV6-1

CDR3nt: TGTGCCAGTAGTGTCGGACAGGGAGAGGCCACTGAAGCTTTCTTT
CDR3aa: CASSVGQGEATEAFF
d_gene: TRBD1
abundance: .
j_gene: TRBJ1-1
v_gene: TRBV19

CDR3nt: TGTGCCAGCAGCCTACAGGGGCACACTGAAGCTTTCTTT
CDR3aa: CASSLQGHTEAFF
d_gene: TRBD1
abundance: .
j_gene: TRBJ1-1
v_gene: TRBV6-2/TRBV6-3

CDR3nt: TGTGCCAGCTCACCGGGGACAGGGGGCAATGAGCAGTTCTTC
CDR3aa: CASSPGTGGNEQFF
d_gene: TRBD1
abundance: .
j_gene: TRBJ2-1
v_gene: TRBV18

CDR3nt: TGTGCCAGCAGTTACATCCGGGGGGCCACTGAAGCTTTCTTT
CDR3aa: CASSYIRGATEAFF
d_gene: .
abundance: .
j_gene: TRBJ1-1
v_gene: TRBV6-2/TRBV6-3

CDR3nt: TGTGCCAGCAGTTTATCCCAGGGATTCGCTAATGAAAAACTGTTTTTT
CDR3aa: CASSLSQGFANEKLFF
d_gene: .
abundance: .
j_gene: TRBJ1-4
v_gene: TRBV28

CDR3nt: TGTGCCAGCAGTTACCGAAGACAGGGGCTAAACACTGAAGCTTTCTTT
CDR3aa: CASSYRRQGLNTEAFF
d_gene: TRBD1
abundance: .
j_gene: TRBJ1-1
v_gene: TRBV6-5

CDR3nt: TGTGCTAGTGGTTTTCCCGGTGGAAACACCATATATTTT
CDR3aa: CASGFPGGNTIYF
d_gene: .
abundance: once
j_gene: TRBJ1-3
v_gene: TRBV12-5